Shown below are 7 T cell receptor beta chains from a single sample sequenced in a study of shared clonotypes between healthy human individuals. Data came from immunoSEQ multiplex PCR; TCRdb stores just in-frame clones and leaves some out. The repertoire holds under 1,100,000 clones, 70% to 80% seen once, with roughly 0.55% in the top ten. The sample consisted of memory CD4+ T cells from PBMCs. Regarding subset: CD45RA-negative fraction. The receptors were gathered from a man between 18 and 35 years old in good health. Some clones in this sample may be carry-over from other donors' samples.

The V gene is TRBV7-9, the J gene TRBJ2-5; TRBD2 agrees at 12 bases. V lost 5 bases, J lost 5 bases, and 9 bases stayed unmatched. The CDR3 spans 16 residues. CDR1 and CDR2 (germline): SEHNR, FQNEAQ (reference sequence). This chain's CDR3 is CASSLLTSGSVETQYF. The CDR3 DNA sequence: TGTGCCAGCAGCCTTCTGACTAGCGGGAGTGTTGAGACCCAGTACTTC. Complete variable domain (other parts from reference TRBV7-9 and TRBJ2-5): DTGVSQNPRHKITKRGQNVTFRCDPISEHNRLYWYRQTLGQGPEFLTYFQNEAQLEKSRLLSDRFSAERPKGSFSTLEIQRTEQGDSAMYLCASSLLTSGSVETQYFGPGTRLLVL.

This clone was counted once. V is TRBV7-2 and J is TRBJ1-2; TRBD1 agrees at 11 bases. CDR3 length: 14 residues. V was pared by 3 bases and J by 6 bases, with 3 bases of the junction left unmatched. In germline, CDR1 is SGHTA, CDR2 FQGNSA. The CDR3 loop reads CASSLDRGQNGYTF. The CDR3, as DNA: TGTGCCAGCAGCTTGGACAGGGGGCAAAATGGCTACACCTTC.

Notes on this clone: A read error is likely here: a far larger clone is one base away. The chain has TRBV30 and TRBJ2-5; D not resolved. Germline CDR1 GTSNPN, CDR2 SVGIG (reference sequence). The CDR3 totals 12 residues. The CDR3 DNA sequence: TGTGCCTGGGACCTGTACCAAGAGACCCGGTACTTC. This codes for CAWDLYQETRYF.

The chain has TRBV7-8 and TRBJ1-1; TRBD1 aligns across 8 bases. The junction had 15 bases not matched to a gene; V was cut back by 5 bases and J by 4 bases. CDR1 and CDR2 from the germline V gene are SGHVS and FQNEAQ. The CDR3 loop spans 17 amino acids. The CDR3 region is CASSVGQGRRRVTEAFF. CDR3 in DNA: TGTGCCAGCAGCGTCGGACAGGGTAGAAGACGGGTCACTGAAGCTTTCTTT.

The chain recombines TRBV5-6 with TRBJ1-4; D remains unclear. The CDR3 runs 14 residues. Between the trimmed V and J ends, which lost 2 bases and 4 bases, there was a span of 9 bases. Looked up from germline, CDR1 is SGHDT and CDR2 is YYEEEE. The CDR3 spells CASSFDGINEKLFF. The CDR3 DNA sequence: TGTGCCAGCAGCTTTGACGGAATTAATGAAAAACTGTTTTTT. Drawing the rest from reference TRBV5-6 and TRBJ1-4, the complete variable domain is DAGVTQSPTHLIKTRGQQVTLRCSPKSGHDTVSWYQQALGQGPQFIFQYYEEEERQRGNFPDRFSGHQFPNYSSELNVNALLLGDSALYLCASSFDGINEKLFFGSGTQLSVL.

The rearrangement uses TRBV2 and TRBJ1-2, with a possible D match to TRBD1 (5 bases). This CDR3 spans 13 amino acids. Germline V gene sequence: CDR1 SNHLY, CDR2 FYNNEI. V was clipped by 6 bases and J by 3 bases, with 11 bases between them. CDR3: CASSNGGDYGYTF. CDR3 bases: TGTGCCAGCAGCAACGGGGGGGACTATGGCTACACCTTC.

The chain carries TRBV18 and TRBJ1-5; D might be TRBD1 (6 bases). The CDR3 extends over 14 amino acids. Trimming left V 5 bases short and J 7 bases short, with 15 bases between. Looked up from germline, CDR1 is KGHSH and CDR2 is LQKENI. As DNA, the CDR3 is TGTGCCAGCTCAGCCCGACAGGAAGGACAGCCCCAGCATTTT. This gives the protein CASSARQEGQPQHF.